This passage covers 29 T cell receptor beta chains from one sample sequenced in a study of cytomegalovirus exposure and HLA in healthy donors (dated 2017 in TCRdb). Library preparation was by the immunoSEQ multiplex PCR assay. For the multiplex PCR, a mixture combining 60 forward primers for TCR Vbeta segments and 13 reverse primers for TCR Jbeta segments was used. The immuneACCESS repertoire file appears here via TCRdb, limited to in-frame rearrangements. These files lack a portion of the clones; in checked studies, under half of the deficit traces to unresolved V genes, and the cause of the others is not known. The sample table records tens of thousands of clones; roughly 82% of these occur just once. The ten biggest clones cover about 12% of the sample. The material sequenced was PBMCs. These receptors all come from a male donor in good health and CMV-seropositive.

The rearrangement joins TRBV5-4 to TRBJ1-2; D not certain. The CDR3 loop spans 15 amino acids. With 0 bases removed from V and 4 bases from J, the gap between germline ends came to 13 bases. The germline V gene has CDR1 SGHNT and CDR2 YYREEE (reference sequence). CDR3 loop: CASSLAAGGPYGYTF. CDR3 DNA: TGTGCCAGCAGCTTGGCCGCGGGCGGCCCCTATGGCTACACCTTC.

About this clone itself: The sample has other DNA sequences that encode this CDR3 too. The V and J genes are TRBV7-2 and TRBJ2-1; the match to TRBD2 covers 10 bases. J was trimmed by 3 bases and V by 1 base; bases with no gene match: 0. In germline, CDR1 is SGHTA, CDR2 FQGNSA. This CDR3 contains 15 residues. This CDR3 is CASSLGTSGYNEQFF. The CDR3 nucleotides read TGTGCCAGCAGCTTAGGGACTAGCGGCTACAATGAGCAGTTCTTC. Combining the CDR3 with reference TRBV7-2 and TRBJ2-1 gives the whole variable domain GAGVSQSPSNKVTEKGKDVELRCDPISGHTALYWYRQSLGQGLEFLIYFQGNSAPDKSGLPSDRFSAERTGGSVSTLTIQRTQQEDSAVYLCASSLGTSGYNEQFFGPGTRLTVL.

The CDR3 reads CAWNLGQGFVDDYGYTF. The DNA of the CDR3 is TGTGCCTGGAACTTAGGGCAGGGGTTTGTAGACGACTATGGCTACACCTTC. V and J are TRBV30 and TRBJ1-2; D might be TRBD1 (6 bases). Germline V lookup: CDR1 GTSNPN, CDR2 SVGIG (reference sequence). This CDR3 has 17 amino acids. The V and J ends lost 4 bases and 3 bases respectively, with 24 bases between them.

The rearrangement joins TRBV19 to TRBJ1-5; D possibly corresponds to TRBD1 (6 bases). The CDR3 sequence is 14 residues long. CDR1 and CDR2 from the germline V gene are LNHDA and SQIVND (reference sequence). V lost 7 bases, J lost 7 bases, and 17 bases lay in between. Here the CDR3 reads CASTFRDTFQPQHF. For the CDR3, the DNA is TGTGCCAGTACCTTCCGGGACACTTTCCAGCCCCAGCATTTT.

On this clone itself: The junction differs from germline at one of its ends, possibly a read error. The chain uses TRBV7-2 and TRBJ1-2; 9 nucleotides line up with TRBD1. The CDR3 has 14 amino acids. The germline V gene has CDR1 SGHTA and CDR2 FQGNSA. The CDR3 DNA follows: TGTGCCAGCAGCTTAGACCTCGGGACAGGGTTTGGGGATTTC. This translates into CASSLDLGTGFGDF.

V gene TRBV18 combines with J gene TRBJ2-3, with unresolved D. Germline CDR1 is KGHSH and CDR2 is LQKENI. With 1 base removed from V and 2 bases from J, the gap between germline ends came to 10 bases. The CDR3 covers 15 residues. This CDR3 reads CASSPRSVDTDTQYF. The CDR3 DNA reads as TGTGCCAGCTCACCACGGTCGGTAGACACAGATACGCAGTATTTT.

DNA of the CDR3: TGTGCCAGAAGCTGTTTGACTAGCGGGAGGGCCATCAACGAGCAGTACTTC. Its protein product is CARSCLTSGRAINEQYF. This sequence joins TRBV5-3 and TRBJ2-5; TRBD2 aligns across 14 bases. The DNA end lines up better with TRBJ2-7; the J call may be wrong. TRBV5-3 is given ORF status, its function remaining uncertain. This CDR3 spans 17 amino acids.

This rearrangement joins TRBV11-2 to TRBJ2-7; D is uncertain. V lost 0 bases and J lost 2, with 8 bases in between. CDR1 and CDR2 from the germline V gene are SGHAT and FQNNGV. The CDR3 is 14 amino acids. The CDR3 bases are TGTGCCAGCAGCTTAGATCTGAGCGCCTACGAGCAGTACTTC. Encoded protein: CASSLDLSAYEQYF.

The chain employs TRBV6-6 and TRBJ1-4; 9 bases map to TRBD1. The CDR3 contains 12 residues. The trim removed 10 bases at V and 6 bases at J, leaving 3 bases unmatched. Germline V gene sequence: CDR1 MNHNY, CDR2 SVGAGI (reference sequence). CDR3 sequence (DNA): TGTGCCACCAGACAGGGGGATGAAAAACTGTTTTTT. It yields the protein CATRQGDEKLFF.

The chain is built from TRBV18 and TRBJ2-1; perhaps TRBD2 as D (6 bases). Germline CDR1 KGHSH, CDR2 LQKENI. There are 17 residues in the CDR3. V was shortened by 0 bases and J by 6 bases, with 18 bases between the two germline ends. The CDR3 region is CASSPPGEAIVGNEQFF. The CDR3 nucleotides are TGTGCCAGCTCACCACCGGGGGAGGCAATTGTTGGCAATGAGCAGTTCTTC.

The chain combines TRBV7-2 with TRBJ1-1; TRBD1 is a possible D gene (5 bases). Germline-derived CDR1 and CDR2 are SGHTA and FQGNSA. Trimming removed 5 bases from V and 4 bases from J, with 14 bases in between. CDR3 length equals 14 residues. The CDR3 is CASSLQGRATEAFF. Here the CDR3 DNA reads TGTGCCAGCAGCCTTCAAGGCAGGGCCACTGAAGCTTTCTTT.

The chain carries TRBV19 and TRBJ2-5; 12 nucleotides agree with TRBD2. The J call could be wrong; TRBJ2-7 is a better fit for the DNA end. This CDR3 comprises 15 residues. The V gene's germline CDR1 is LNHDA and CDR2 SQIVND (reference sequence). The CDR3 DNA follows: TGTGCCAGTAGTTCCTCTAGCGGGGGGGCCTACGAGCAGTACTTC. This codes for CASSSSSGGAYEQYF.

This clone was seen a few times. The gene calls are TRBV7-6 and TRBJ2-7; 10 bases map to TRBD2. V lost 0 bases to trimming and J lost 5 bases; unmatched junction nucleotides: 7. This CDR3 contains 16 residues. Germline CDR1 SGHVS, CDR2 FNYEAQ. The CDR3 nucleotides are TGTGCCAGCAGCTTAGCCCCGGCTAGCGGGAGAGACGAGCAGTACTTC. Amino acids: CASSLAPASGRDEQYF.

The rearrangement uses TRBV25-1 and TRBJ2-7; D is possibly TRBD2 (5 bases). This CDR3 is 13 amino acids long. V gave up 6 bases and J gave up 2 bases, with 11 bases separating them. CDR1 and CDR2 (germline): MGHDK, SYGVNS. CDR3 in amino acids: CASSHSSTYEQYF. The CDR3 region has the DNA TGTGCCAGCAGCCATTCTAGCACCTACGAGCAGTACTTC.

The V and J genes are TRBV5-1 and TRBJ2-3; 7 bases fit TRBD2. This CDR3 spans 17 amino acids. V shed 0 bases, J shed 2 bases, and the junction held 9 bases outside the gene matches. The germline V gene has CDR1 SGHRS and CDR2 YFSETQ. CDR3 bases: TGCGCCAGCAGCTTGGCCCAGCGGGGCCACAACACAGATACGCAGTATTTT. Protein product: CASSLAQRGHNTDTQYF.

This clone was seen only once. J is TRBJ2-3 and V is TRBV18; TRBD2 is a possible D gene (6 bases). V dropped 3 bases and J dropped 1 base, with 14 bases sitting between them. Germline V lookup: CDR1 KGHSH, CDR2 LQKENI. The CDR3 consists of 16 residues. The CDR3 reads CASSPPVGSGTDTQYF. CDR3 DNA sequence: TGTGCCAGCTCACCCCCGGTCGGGAGCGGCACAGATACGCAGTATTTT.

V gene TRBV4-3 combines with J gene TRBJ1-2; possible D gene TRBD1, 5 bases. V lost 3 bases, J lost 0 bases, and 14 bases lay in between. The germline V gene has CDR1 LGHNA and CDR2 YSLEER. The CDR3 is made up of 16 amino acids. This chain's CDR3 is CASSQPLRQSNYGYTF. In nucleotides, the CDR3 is TGCGCCAGCAGCCAGCCTCTTCGACAGTCTAACTATGGCTACACCTTC.

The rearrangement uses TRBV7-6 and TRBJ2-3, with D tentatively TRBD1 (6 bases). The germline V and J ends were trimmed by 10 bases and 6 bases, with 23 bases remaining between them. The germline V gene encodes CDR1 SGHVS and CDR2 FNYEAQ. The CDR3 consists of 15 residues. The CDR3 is CATGKQGTGSDTQYF. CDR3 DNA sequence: TGTGCCACCGGGAAACAGGGAACAGGGTCCGATACGCAGTATTTT.

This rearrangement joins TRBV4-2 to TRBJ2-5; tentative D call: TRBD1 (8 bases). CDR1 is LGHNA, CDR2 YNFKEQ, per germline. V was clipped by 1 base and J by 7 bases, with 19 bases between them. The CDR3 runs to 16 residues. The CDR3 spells CASSQGGGTGFMTQYF. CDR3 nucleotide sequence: TGTGCCAGCAGCCAAGGGGGAGGGACAGGATTCATGACCCAGTACTTC.

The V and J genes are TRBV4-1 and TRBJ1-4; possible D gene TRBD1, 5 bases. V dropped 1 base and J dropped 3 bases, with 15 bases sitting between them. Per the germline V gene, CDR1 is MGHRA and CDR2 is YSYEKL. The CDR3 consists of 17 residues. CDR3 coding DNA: TGCGCCAGCAGCCAAGCGTGGGGCGCGGCGGCTAATGAAAAACTGTTTTTT. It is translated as CASSQAWGAAANEKLFF.

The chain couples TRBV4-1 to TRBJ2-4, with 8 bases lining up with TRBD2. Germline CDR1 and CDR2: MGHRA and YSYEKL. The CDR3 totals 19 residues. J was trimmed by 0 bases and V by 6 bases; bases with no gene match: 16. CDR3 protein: CASRQNVYQRGLAKNIQYF. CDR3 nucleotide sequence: TGCGCCAGCAGACAAAACGTCTACCAGCGGGGGTTAGCCAAAAACATTCAGTACTTC.

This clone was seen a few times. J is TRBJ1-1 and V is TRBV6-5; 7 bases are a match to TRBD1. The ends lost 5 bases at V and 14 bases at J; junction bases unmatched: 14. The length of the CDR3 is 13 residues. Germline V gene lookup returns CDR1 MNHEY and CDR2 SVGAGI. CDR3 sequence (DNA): TGTGCCAGCAGTAATGGGGTGTCAACGGGACAGTTCTTT. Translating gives CASSNGVSTGQFF.

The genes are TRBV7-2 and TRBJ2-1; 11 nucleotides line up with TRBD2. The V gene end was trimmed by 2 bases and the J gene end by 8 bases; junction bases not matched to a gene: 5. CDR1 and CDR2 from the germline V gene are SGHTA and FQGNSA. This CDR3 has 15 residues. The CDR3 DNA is TGTGCCAGCAGCTTAAATAGCGGGGGGGCCGATGAGCAGTTCTTC. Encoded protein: CASSLNSGGADEQFF.

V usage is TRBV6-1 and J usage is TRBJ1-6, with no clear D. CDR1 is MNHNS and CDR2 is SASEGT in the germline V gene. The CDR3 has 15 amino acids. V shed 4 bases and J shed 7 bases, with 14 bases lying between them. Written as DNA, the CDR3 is TGTGCCAGCAGTGCCAGTATGACACGAAATTCACCCCTCCACTTT. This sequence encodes CASSASMTRNSPLHF.

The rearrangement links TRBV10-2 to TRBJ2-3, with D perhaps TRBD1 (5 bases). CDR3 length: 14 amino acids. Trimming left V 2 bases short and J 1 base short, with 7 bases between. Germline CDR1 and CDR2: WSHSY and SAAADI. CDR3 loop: CASSEQGGTDTQYF. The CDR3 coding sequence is TGCGCCAGCAGTGAGCAGGGCGGCACAGATACGCAGTATTTT.

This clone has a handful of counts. The CDR3 region has the DNA TGTGCCAGCAGCCCCCCGGTACACAATGAGCAGTTCTTC. Translation: CASSPPVHNEQFF. The rearrangement links TRBV7-8 to TRBJ2-1; D gene ambiguous. The CDR3 covers 13 residues. Trimming took off 5 bases at V and 5 bases at J, with 10 bases between the two ends. The germline CDR1 and CDR2 sequences are SGHVS and FQNEAQ.

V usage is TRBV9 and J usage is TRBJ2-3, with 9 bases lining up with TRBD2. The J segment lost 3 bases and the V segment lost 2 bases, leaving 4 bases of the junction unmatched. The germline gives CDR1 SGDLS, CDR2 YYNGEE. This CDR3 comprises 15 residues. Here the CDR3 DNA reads TGTGCCAGCAGCGTTAGCGGGGGCAGGACAGATACGCAGTATTTT. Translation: CASSVSGGRTDTQYF.

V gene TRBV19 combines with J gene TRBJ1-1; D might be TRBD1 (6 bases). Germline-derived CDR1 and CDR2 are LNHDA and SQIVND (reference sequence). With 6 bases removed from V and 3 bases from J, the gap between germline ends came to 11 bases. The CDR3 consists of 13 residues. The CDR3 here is CASSLYRDTEAFF. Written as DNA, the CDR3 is TGTGCCAGTAGCCTTTACAGGGACACTGAAGCTTTCTTT.

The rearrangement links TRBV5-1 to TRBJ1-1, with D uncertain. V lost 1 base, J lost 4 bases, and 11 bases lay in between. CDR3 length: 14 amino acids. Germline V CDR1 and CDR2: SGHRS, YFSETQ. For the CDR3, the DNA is TGCGCCAGCAGCTTGTGGGAGGCGGGCACTGAAGCTTTCTTT. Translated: CASSLWEAGTEAFF.